The 24 T cell receptor beta chains in this list originate from one sample, sequenced in a study of OX40 agonist ivuxolimab in advanced cancers. Library prep was done by the immunoSEQ multiplex PCR assay. TCRdb carries this immuneACCESS record with in-frame sequences only. Its versions omit some clonotypes, under half of them owing to an unresolved V gene in the studies checked, with the rest unexplained. Recorded for this sample are approximately 82,000 clones; about 88% of them occurred a single time. The top ten clonotypes cover less than 5% of the sample. This material consisted of CD4+ or CD8+ T cells sorted from blood, taken in a trial of the OX40 agonist ivuxolimab. The receptor set was obtained from an adult with an advanced solid tumor such as melanoma, head and neck, liver or kidney cancer.

The rearrangement joins TRBV20-1 to TRBJ2-3, with D tentatively TRBD2 (6 bases). The CDR3 contains 11 residues. Between the trimmed V and J ends, which lost 6 bases and 4 bases, there was a span of 8 bases. Germline loops: CDR1 DFQATT, CDR2 SNEGSKA (reference sequence). Here the CDR3 DNA reads TGCAGTGCCCCTAGCGCAGATACGCAGTATTTT. This codes for CSAPSADTQYF.

This clone was picked up a small number of times. The chain carries TRBV7-8 and TRBJ1-1; the D gene is possibly TRBD1 (6 bases). The V gene's germline CDR1 is SGHVS and CDR2 FQNEAQ. CDR3 size: 15 residues. V gave up 6 bases and J gave up 3 bases, with 17 bases separating them. The CDR3 DNA sequence: TGTGCCAGCAGATATAGGGGGTCCGAGGACACTGAAGCTTTCTTT. It specifies CASRYRGSEDTEAFF.

The V gene is TRBV6-6, the J gene TRBJ2-3, with D hard to call. Between the trimmed V and J ends, which lost 6 bases and 0 bases, there was a span of 10 bases. Germline values: CDR1 MNHNY, CDR2 SVGAGI (reference sequence). This CDR3 region has 14 residues. CDR3 bases: TGTGCCAGCAGCCCCCGCACTAGCACAGATACGCAGTATTTT. The encoded protein is CASSPRTSTDTQYF.

This chain connects TRBV7-3 to TRBJ2-3, with 8 bases that match TRBD1. Germline-derived CDR1 and CDR2 are SGHTA and FQGTGA. Trimming took 4 bases from V and 2 from J; bases not matched to a gene: 5. The CDR3 runs 15 residues. Written as DNA, the CDR3 is TGTGCCAGCAGCTCGGGACAGGTGGACACAGATACGCAGTATTTT. This sequence encodes CASSSGQVDTDTQYF.

CDR3 loop: CASSLRLAGYNEQFF. The CDR3 bases are TGTGCCAGCAGCCTCAGACTAGCGGGTTACAATGAGCAGTTCTTC. The gene calls are TRBV5-6 and TRBJ2-1; TRBD2 matches 10 bases. This CDR3 has 15 residues. With V trimmed by 4 bases and J by 4 bases, 5 bases remained unmatched. Germline CDR1 and CDR2: SGHDT and YYEEEE.

V is TRBV19 and J is TRBJ1-1; weak D call: TRBD1 (6 bases). V lost 5 bases to trimming and J lost 5 bases, with 21 bases between them. Germline loops: CDR1 LNHDA, CDR2 SQIVND (reference sequence). The CDR3 sequence is 16 residues long. CDR3 nucleotides: TGTGCCAGTAGTGATAGAATGGGGCGGAGGGGGACTGAAGCTTTCTTT. Its translation is CASSDRMGRRGTEAFF.

The V call is TRBV5-1, the J call TRBJ2-6; D gene uncertain. With 1 base removed from V and 2 bases from J, the gap between germline ends came to 10 bases. CDR3 length: 16 residues. CDR1 is SGHRS and CDR2 is YFSETQ in the germline V gene. The CDR3 DNA follows: TGCGCCAGCAGCTTGAGGCCCAACCCTGGGGCCAACGTCCTGACTTTC. Residues: CASSLRPNPGANVLTF.

The V gene is TRBV6-1, the J gene TRBJ2-7; D is uncertain. Trimming cost V 0 bases and J 3 bases, with 15 bases left between them. This CDR3 contains 16 residues. The germline CDR1 and CDR2 sequences are MNHNS and SASEGT. CDR3 DNA: TGTGCCAGCAGTGAAGCAATGTCGGTGGGTTACTACGAGCAGTACTTC. This translates into CASSEAMSVGYYEQYF.

The chain employs TRBV14 and TRBJ1-3; D remains unclear. V lost 1 base to trimming and J lost 7 bases, with 5 bases between them. This CDR3 contains 12 residues. Germline-derived CDR1 and CDR2 are SGHDN and FVKESK. CDR3 protein: CASSQAGNTIYF. Written as DNA, the CDR3 is TGTGCCAGCAGCCAAGCCGGGAACACCATATATTTT.

V gene TRBV19 combines with J gene TRBJ2-1, with TRBD2 as a possible D gene (6 bases). The germline CDR1 and CDR2 sequences are LNHDA and SQIVND (reference sequence). V was trimmed by 2 bases and J by 8 bases, leaving 7 bases between them. The CDR3 loop spans 12 amino acids. Here the CDR3 reads CASSIRRDEQFF. DNA for the CDR3: TGTGCCAGTAGTATAAGGAGGGATGAGCAGTTCTTC.

The chain combines TRBV6-1 with TRBJ2-7; 11 bases fit TRBD1. The CDR3 length is 15 residues. Trimming took 7 bases from V and 4 from J; bases not matched to a gene: 9. In germline, CDR1 is MNHNS, CDR2 SASEGT. In nucleotides, the CDR3 is TGTGCCAGCACTCAAACCGGGACAGGGGGATACGAGCAGTACTTC. It specifies CASTQTGTGGYEQYF.

The chain carries TRBV28 and TRBJ1-2; TRBD1 might be the D (6 bases). The CDR3 contains 15 residues. V gave up 7 bases and J gave up 4 bases, with 19 bases separating them. The V gene's germline CDR1 is MDHEN and CDR2 SYDVKM. The CDR3 protein is CASTIGGGDGYGYTF. Written as DNA, the CDR3 is TGTGCCAGCACCATAGGGGGGGGCGATGGCTATGGCTACACCTTC.

The sample holds one count of this clone. V is TRBV19 and J is TRBJ2-6, with D possibly matching TRBD2 (6 bases). The CDR3 runs 14 residues. V was clipped by 10 bases and J by 2 bases, with 12 bases between them. From germline, CDR1 is LNHDA and CDR2 SQIVND (reference sequence). The CDR3 region is CATGPGAGANVLTF. Here the CDR3 DNA reads TGTGCCACCGGACCGGGGGCTGGGGCCAACGTCCTGACTTTC.

The chain employs TRBV18 and TRBJ2-1, with D possibly matching TRBD2 (7 bases). The CDR3 is made up of 12 amino acids. In germline, CDR1 is KGHSH, CDR2 LQKENI. CDR3 in amino acids: CAGGASYNEQFF. The CDR3, as DNA: TGTGCGGGGGGGGCTAGCTACAATGAGCAGTTCTTC.

The J gene is TRBJ2-3, the V gene TRBV12-5; D possibly corresponds to TRBD1 (5 bases). This CDR3 contains 15 residues. V shed 3 bases and J shed 5 bases, with 15 bases lying between them. Germline V gives CDR1 LGHNT, CDR2 FRNRAP. The CDR3 spells CASGFPPRVEDTQYF. In nucleotides, the CDR3 is TGTGCTAGTGGTTTCCCCCCCAGGGTTGAAGATACGCAGTATTTT. Together with reference TRBV12-5 and TRBJ2-3, the CDR3 gives the full variable domain: DARVTQTPRHKVTEMGQEVTMRCQPILGHNTVFWYRQTMMQGLELLAYFRNRAPLDDSGMPKDRFSAEMPDATLATLKIQPSEPRDSAVYFCASGFPPRVEDTQYFGPGTRLTVL.

The gene calls are TRBV2 and TRBJ2-3; 7 nucleotides align to TRBD2. Germline-derived CDR1 and CDR2 are SNHLY and FYNNEI. CDR3 length: 14 residues. With 3 bases clipped from V and 2 bases from J, the junction kept 2 bases outside the gene matches. CDR3 protein: CASSDGTITDTQYF. Here the CDR3 DNA reads TGTGCCAGCAGTGATGGGACTATCACAGATACGCAGTATTTT.

This clone was counted a single time. The V gene is TRBV5-1, the J gene TRBJ2-5; 13 nucleotides match TRBD2. After removal of 0 bases from V and 3 bases from J, the junction contained 2 bases not matched to a gene. This CDR3 has 16 residues. The germline V gene encodes CDR1 SGHRS and CDR2 YFSETQ. DNA for the CDR3: TGCGCCAGCAGCTTGGGAGGGACTAGCGGGGAAGAGACCCAGTACTTC. It yields the protein CASSLGGTSGEETQYF. The full variable domain, its missing parts supplied by reference TRBV5-1 and TRBJ2-5, is KAGVTQTPRYLIKTRGQQVTLSCSPISGHRSVSWYQQTPGQGLQFLFEYFSETQRNKGNFPGRFSGRQFSNSRSEMNVSTLELGDSALYLCASSLGGTSGEETQYFGPGTRLLVL.

This clone was observed a single time. The rearrangement uses TRBV7-8 and TRBJ1-3, with D maybe TRBD1 (6 bases). The germline V and J ends were trimmed by 1 base and 4 bases, with 11 bases remaining between them. Germline assignment: CDR1 SGHVS and CDR2 FQNEAQ. The CDR3 runs to 15 residues. Here the CDR3 reads CASSLGGGSGNTIYF. The CDR3 DNA follows: TGTGCCAGCAGCTTAGGCGGGGGCTCAGGAAACACCATATATTTT. Combining the CDR3 with reference TRBV7-8 and TRBJ1-3 gives the whole variable domain GAGVSQSPRYKVAKRGQDVALRCDPISGHVSLFWYQQALGQGPEFLTYFQNEAQLDKSGLPSDRFFAERPEGSVSTLKIQRTQQEDSAVYLCASSLGGGSGNTIYFGEGSWLTVV.

V and J are TRBV7-8 and TRBJ1-2; D remains ambiguous. The V end lost 0 bases, the J end lost 1 base, and 9 bases lay between the germline ends. Germline loops: CDR1 SGHVS, CDR2 FQNEAQ. The length of the CDR3 is 15 residues. In DNA, the CDR3 is TGTGCCAGCAGCTTAGCTATTCGGGATAACTATGGCTACACCTTC. Translated: CASSLAIRDNYGYTF. Full variable domain (remainder filled in from reference TRBV7-8 and TRBJ1-2): GAGVSQSPRYKVAKRGQDVALRCDPISGHVSLFWYQQALGQGPEFLTYFQNEAQLDKSGLPSDRFFAERPEGSVSTLKIQRTQQEDSAVYLCASSLAIRDNYGYTFGSGTRLTVV.

The rearrangement links TRBV19 to TRBJ2-1; tentatively, D is TRBD2 (5 bases). Germline CDR1 LNHDA, CDR2 SQIVND (reference sequence). The CDR3 totals 14 residues. V was clipped by 4 bases and J by 9 bases, with 16 bases between them. CDR3 protein: CASSTRGPDPEQFF. In DNA form, the CDR3 reads TGTGCCAGTAGTACCCGAGGGCCCGATCCTGAGCAGTTCTTC.

The chain links TRBV5-1 to TRBJ2-2; no definite D call. CDR3 length: 14 amino acids. V was shortened by 1 base and J by 2 bases, with 6 bases between the two germline ends. Germline V CDR1 and CDR2: SGHRS, YFSETQ. The CDR3 here is CASSLSRNTGELFF. In DNA, the CDR3 is TGCGCCAGCAGCTTGAGTCGCAACACCGGGGAGCTGTTTTTT.

The V gene is TRBV28, the J gene TRBJ1-6, with a weak D call TRBD1 (6 bases). The germline CDR1 and CDR2 sequences are MDHEN and SYDVKM. The CDR3 is 15 residues long. V was clipped by 2 bases and J by 7 bases, with 12 bases between them. Here the CDR3 reads CASSLRQGSNSPLHF. CDR3 DNA sequence: TGTGCCAGCAGTTTAAGGCAGGGGAGCAATTCACCCCTCCACTTT.

This chain joins TRBV6-5 and TRBJ2-1; D perhaps matches TRBD2 (6 bases). CDR3 length equals 14 residues. Per germline, CDR1 MNHEY and CDR2 SVGAGI. V dropped 4 bases and J dropped 7 bases, with 14 bases sitting between them. CDR3 residues: CASSLSLADNEQFF. The CDR3 coding sequence is TGTGCCAGCAGTTTATCTTTAGCGGATAATGAGCAGTTCTTC.

V usage is TRBV5-1 and J usage is TRBJ2-5; 9 bases map to TRBD1. CDR1 SGHRS and CDR2 YFSETQ come from the germline V gene. The CDR3 runs 15 residues. V trimming: 2 bases; J trimming: 5 bases; junction bases outside the gene matches: 7. The CDR3 reads CASSFTGTGMETQYF. The CDR3 coding sequence is TGCGCCAGCAGCTTCACCGGGACAGGGATGGAGACCCAGTACTTC.